This T cell receptor (beta chain) was documented in a study of shared clonotypes between healthy human individuals (dated by TCRdb to between 2020 and 2021). In terms of the full investigation: The cohort included a few men and two women between 18 and 49 years of age. For each donor, three plates each were used for CD4 naive and CD4 memory, two plates were used for CD8 naive, and one plate was used for CD8 memory. The study deeply sequenced blood TCR repertoires of five healthy adults to estimate repertoire size and the extent of clonotype sharing between individuals. To increase sequencing depth and limit assay-specific biases, TCR repertoire library preparation and sequencing were carried out by different laboratories using diverse techniques. Leukapheresis yielded between about 0.9 and 9.5 billion PBMCs per donor.

CD8 naive samples were CD45RO-negative cells positively selected for CCR7, giving a CD45RA+CCR7+ population that excluded TemRA cells. Donors were healthy HIV-negative adults with no recently reported acute infections or vaccinations. Only Caucasian adults living in Nashville, Tennessee, USA were represented among the donors. After blood collection by leukapheresis, PBMCs were isolated using Ficoll-Histopaque density gradient centrifugation and then cryopreserved in the vapor phase of liquid nitrogen. Analytical flow cytometry was used to check the purity and quantity of each magnetically sorted T cell population. Genomic DNA was isolated from each sorted fraction and quantified by UV absorbance on a Nanodrop 2000c. The CDR3, cysteine through phenylalanine, is 15 amino acids long. Left in the record is the CDR3 DNA by itself, 45 bases read in frame from the first base. V and J lose 2 bases and 2 bases, and a span of 10 bases separates them. CDR1 and CDR2 (LGHNA, YNFKEQ) derive from the germline V gene.

Results the study describes overall, beyond this receptor: Naive subsets generally had larger estimated clonotype richness than memory subsets did. The small number of donors limited the genetic and exposure-history diversity represented. Compared with non-shared clonotypes, the clonotypes found in all four sorted-subset donors had higher generation probabilities. Sampling was restricted to blood, and TCR repertoires in tissues likely differ from the TCR repertoires found in blood. Pairwise subsampling indicated that sequencing depth was expected to affect the degree of clonotype sharing among donors. Across a few donors, approximately 5% of naive CD4, 3% to 4% of naive CD8, around 2.1% of memory CD4, and approximately 0.4% of memory CD8 clonotypes were shared. Incomplete sequencing was indicated by rarefaction of sorted-subset datasets, despite the large sequencing depth.

This clone appeared once. It lacks a known antigen. The sample holds no much larger clone one base away, and base qualities are not on file. Using the deep immunoSEQ assay, multiplex PCR amplified TCR CDR3 regions from genomic DNA. Extracted genomic DNA from each cell subset was distributed evenly across all wells of several immunoSEQ 96-well plates, and each plate was treated as a replicate. Each replicate PCR for sorted subsets received about 180 ng genomic DNA, equal to 30,000 or so T cell genomes. Purified libraries were quantified with a Qubit 3.0 fluorometer, sized on a Bioanalyzer 2100, and re-quantified with the KAPA Library Quantification kit. Every immunoSEQ 96-well plate was sequenced on a dedicated single-read 150-cycle Illumina NextSeq 550 flow cell. The authors processed their data as follows. Because the immunoSEQ output included only junctional sequences and no quality scores, the filtering could not be the same as the filtering used for full-length reads. To assign V/J genes and CDR3, sequences were annotated against IMGT germline references using PyIR, a Python wrapper for IgBLAST v1.9. Reads were removed for weak V/J assignments (E-value above 1e-6), missing CDR3, stop codons, out-of-frame junctions, or ambiguous translated residues. V3J clonotypes were defined by identical inferred V gene, J gene, and CDR3 amino acid sequence. To compute the percentage overlap between repertoires, the number of shared unique clonotypes was divided by the size of the smaller repertoire. Three approaches were used to assess repertoire richness: RTK rarefaction, the Chao1 estimator, and Recon v2.1 estimates of unobserved clonotypes. For all TCRbeta clonotypes obtained by the gDNA method from a handful of donors, generation probabilities were computed with OLGA. This immuneACCESS table, as held by TCRdb, lists in-frame sequences with V and J called but not all clones. Of the missing ones, under half trace to an unresolved V gene in checked studies; the others have no known cause. V, J and clone size derive from that table, while D and trimming were established from the DNA sequence. The sample table contains around 1.9 million clones; only one count was recorded for 85% to 95% of them. The ten largest clones take up 1.5% to 2% of the sample.

Source material: naive CD8+ T cells from PBMCs. The label giving this sample's cell subset or site can be read as: CD45RA+CCR7+. Rearrangement joined TRBV4-2 to TRBJ2-1; the D region may be TRBD1 or TRBD2, each matching 5 bases equally. The TCR originated in a man aged 18 to 30 in good health. Some clones in this sample may be carry-over from other donors' samples. The CDR3 amino acid sequence is: CASSQTADTYNEQFF. The nucleotide sequence is TGTGCCAGCAGCCAAACAGCGGACACCTACAATGAGCAGTTCTTC.